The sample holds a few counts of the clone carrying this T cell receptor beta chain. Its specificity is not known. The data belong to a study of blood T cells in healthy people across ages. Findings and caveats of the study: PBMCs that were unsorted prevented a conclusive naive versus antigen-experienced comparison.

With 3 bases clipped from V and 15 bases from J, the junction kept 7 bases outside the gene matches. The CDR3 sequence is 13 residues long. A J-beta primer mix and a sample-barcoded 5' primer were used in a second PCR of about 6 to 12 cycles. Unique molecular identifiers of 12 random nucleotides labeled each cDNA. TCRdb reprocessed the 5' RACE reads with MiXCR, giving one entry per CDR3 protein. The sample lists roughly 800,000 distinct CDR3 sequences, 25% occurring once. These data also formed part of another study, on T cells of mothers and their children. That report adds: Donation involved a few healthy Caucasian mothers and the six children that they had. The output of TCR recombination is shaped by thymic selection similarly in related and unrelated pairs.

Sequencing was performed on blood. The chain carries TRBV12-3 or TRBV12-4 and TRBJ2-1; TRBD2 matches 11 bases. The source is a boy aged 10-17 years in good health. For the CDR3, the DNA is TGTGCCAGCAGTTTTGGCCTAGCGGGAGGCCCGTTCTTC. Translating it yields CASSFGLAGGPFF.